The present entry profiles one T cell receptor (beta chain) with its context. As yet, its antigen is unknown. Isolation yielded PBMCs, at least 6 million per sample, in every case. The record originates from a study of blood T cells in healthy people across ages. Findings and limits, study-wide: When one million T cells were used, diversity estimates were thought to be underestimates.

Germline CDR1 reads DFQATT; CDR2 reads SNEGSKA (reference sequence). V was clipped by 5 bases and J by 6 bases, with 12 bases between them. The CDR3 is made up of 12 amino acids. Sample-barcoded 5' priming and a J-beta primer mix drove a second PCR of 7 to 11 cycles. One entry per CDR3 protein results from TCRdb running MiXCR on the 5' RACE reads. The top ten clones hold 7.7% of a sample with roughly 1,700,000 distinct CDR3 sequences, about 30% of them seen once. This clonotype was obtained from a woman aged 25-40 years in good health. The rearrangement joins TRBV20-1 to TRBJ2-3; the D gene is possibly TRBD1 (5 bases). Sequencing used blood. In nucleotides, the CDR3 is TGCAGTGCTCAAGGGGTCGCGGATACGCAGTATTTT. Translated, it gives CSAQGVADTQYF.